Below, 15 T cell receptor beta chains from the same sample are listed, as sequenced in a study of read filtering for tumor transcriptome and immune sequencing. The library was built from 400 to 500 ng RNA with molecular barcoded adaptors for alpha/delta and beta/gamma chains. TCRdb reprocessed the reads via MiXCR and lists one record per CDR3 protein. This table has tens of thousands of distinct CDR3 sequences, around 13% appearing once. Sequenced input: a population of CD138-negative cells sorted from bone marrow. These receptors were obtained from a donor at least 40 years old with multiple myeloma.

This clonotype has a count of ten or more. V is TRBV6-6 and J is TRBJ2-1, with 7 bases that match TRBD2. The CDR3 length is 16 residues. The germline gives CDR1 MNHNY, CDR2 SVGAGI (reference sequence). Trimming removed 0 bases from V and 3 bases from J; junction bases left unmatched: 5. In DNA form, the CDR3 reads TGTGCCAGCAGTTACTCGACTGCGGGGGTCTACAATGAGCAGTTCTTC. As protein: CASSYSTAGVYNEQFF.

This clonotype was picked up many times. J is TRBJ2-7 and V is TRBV20-1; D is perhaps TRBD2 (5 bases). This CDR3 has 12 residues. V was clipped by 3 bases and J by 4 bases, with 10 bases between them. Germline V gene lookup returns CDR1 DFQATT and CDR2 SNEGSKA (reference sequence). The CDR3 protein is CSARRVKYEQYF. As DNA, the CDR3 is TGCAGTGCTAGGCGGGTAAAATACGAGCAGTACTTC.

This clonotype was recorded a few times. Here the CDR3 reads CASPGVNTGELFF. The CDR3 DNA reads as TGTGCCTCCCCCGGGGTGAACACCGGGGAGCTGTTTTTT. The chain links TRBV30 to TRBJ2-2; maybe TRBD2 (5 bases). The V gene lost 7 bases and the J gene lost 1 base, with 10 bases spanning the gap. The CDR3 sequence is 13 residues long. Germline CDR1 is GTSNPN and CDR2 is SVGIG (reference sequence).

This clonotype has ten or more counts. CDR3 coding DNA: TGCGCCAGCAGCGAGGGACAGGGGATGGAAGCTTTCTTT. This sequence encodes CASSEGQGMEAFF. The chain joins TRBV5-1 to TRBJ1-1; 10 nucleotides line up with TRBD1. The germline CDR1 and CDR2 sequences are SGHRS and YFSETQ. The CDR3 has 13 amino acids. J lost 8 bases, V lost 4 bases, and 5 bases had no gene match.

This clonotype was detected only a few times. The genes are TRBV7-9 and TRBJ1-1; D remains unclear. The germline V gene has CDR1 SEHNR and CDR2 FQNEAQ (reference sequence). V was shortened by 7 bases and J by 0 bases, with 12 bases between the two germline ends. This CDR3 is built from 14 residues. The CDR3 sequence: CASTEGLLNTEAFF. The DNA for the CDR3 is TGTGCCAGCACCGAGGGTCTTCTGAACACTGAAGCTTTCTTT.

The chain joins TRBV23-1 to TRBJ1-5, with TRBD1 as a possible D gene (5 bases). TRBV23-1 is noted as an ORF with a role that remains uncertain. The V end was cut by 3 bases, the J end by 0 bases, with 15 bases between. The CDR3 consists of 17 residues. The CDR3 here is CASSHPVTEDSNQPQHF. In DNA form, the CDR3 reads TGCGCCAGCAGTCACCCCGTGACAGAGGATAGCAATCAGCCCCAGCATTTT.

This clonotype was counted at least ten times. Germline is not matched at one junction end, which may reflect a read error. The V gene is TRBV30, the J gene TRBJ1-2; a possible D gene is TRBD1 (5 bases). Per germline, CDR1 GTSNPN and CDR2 SVGIG (reference sequence). CDR3 length: 11 residues. CDR3 bases: TGTGCCTGGAGTGCCAGACAGTCCCTGGCTTTC. It is translated as CAWSARQSLAF. The whole variable domain, filled in from reference TRBV30 and TRBJ1-2, reads SQTIHQWPATLVQPVGSPLSLECTVEGTSNPNLYWYRQAAGRGLQLLFYSVGIGQISSEVPQNLSASRPQDRQFILSSKKLLLSDSGFYLCAWSARQSLAFGSGTRLTVV.

There are a few counts of this clonotype. A much larger clone is a single base away; this may be a read error. CDR3 amino acids: CGANSGGVISNEQYF. For the CDR3, the DNA is TGCGGTGCCAACAGCGGTGGGGTAATATCCAACGAGCAGTACTTC. The rearrangement joins TRBV20-1 to TRBJ2-7; the D gene is possibly TRBD2 (5 bases). The length of the CDR3 is 15 residues. The V gene's germline CDR1 is DFQATT and CDR2 SNEGSKA (reference sequence).

This clonotype was found a few times. A read error may be the cause here, since a much bigger clone is one base away. The chain is built from TRBV20-1 and TRBJ2-5; 12 positions agree with TRBD2. The CDR3 has 15 residues. Per the germline V gene, CDR1 is DFQATT and CDR2 is SNEGSKA (reference sequence). CDR3 in DNA: TGCAGTGCGGGATCTAGCGGGGGGGCCGGCGAGACCCGGTACTTC. Its translation is CSAGSSGGAGETRYF.

This chain uses TRBV20-1 with TRBJ2-5; 9 positions agree with TRBD2. The CDR3 length is 14 residues. J gave up 5 bases and V 5 bases, and 9 bases lay outside the gene matches. Germline V gene sequence: CDR1 DFQATT, CDR2 SNEGSKA (reference sequence). The CDR3 loop is CSAGRGGGSETQYF. Here the CDR3 DNA reads TGCAGTGCTGGGCGCGGGGGGGGCTCGGAGACCCAGTACTTC.

For the CDR3, the DNA is TGTGCCAGCAGCCCAAGTAGTTTTGTTGAAGCTTTCTTT. Protein: CASSPSSFVEAFF. The rearrangement uses TRBV5-4 and TRBJ1-1; D is ambiguous. Trimming removed 4 bases at V and 7 bases at J, with 14 bases between. Germline V gives CDR1 SGHNT, CDR2 YYREEE (reference sequence). The CDR3 spans 13 residues.

This clonotype was counted at least ten times. This chain links TRBV6-1 with TRBJ1-1; perhaps TRBD1 as D (5 bases). With 2 bases removed from V and 5 bases from J, the gap between germline ends came to 15 bases. The CDR3 length is 15 residues. The germline CDR1 and CDR2 sequences are MNHNS and SASEGT. The DNA for the CDR3 is TGTGCCAGCAGTGAAACGGGGACCTGGGGAACTGAAGCTTTCTTT. It yields the protein CASSETGTWGTEAFF.

The chain carries TRBV6-2 or TRBV6-3 and TRBJ2-6; D gene uncertain. The ends were cut back, 7 bases at V and 1 base at J, with 5 bases in the middle. The CDR3 loop spans 13 amino acids. Germline V gene sequence: CDR1 MNHEY, CDR2 SVGEGT. The CDR3 sequence: CASTRSGANVLTF. The DNA of the CDR3 is TGTGCCAGCACCAGATCTGGGGCCAACGTCCTGACTTTC.

In the case of this clonotype: This may be a read error, as it is one base from a much larger clone. The V and J genes are TRBV27 and TRBJ1-1, with D maybe TRBD1 (6 bases). Germline V gene lookup returns CDR1 MNHEY and CDR2 SMNVEV (reference sequence). The CDR3 contains 13 residues. The CDR3 sequence is CASSFGQTTEAVF. DNA for the CDR3: TGTGCCAGCAGTTTTGGACAGACCACTGAAGCTGTCTTT.

The sample holds many counts of this clonotype. The rearrangement uses TRBV12-3 or TRBV12-4 and TRBJ2-7; D is undetermined. V lost 5 bases to trimming and J lost 6 bases, with 11 bases between them. This CDR3 contains 12 residues. CDR3 region: CASSDLNGEQYF. The CDR3 DNA follows: TGTGCCAGCAGTGACCTAAACGGCGAGCAGTACTTC.